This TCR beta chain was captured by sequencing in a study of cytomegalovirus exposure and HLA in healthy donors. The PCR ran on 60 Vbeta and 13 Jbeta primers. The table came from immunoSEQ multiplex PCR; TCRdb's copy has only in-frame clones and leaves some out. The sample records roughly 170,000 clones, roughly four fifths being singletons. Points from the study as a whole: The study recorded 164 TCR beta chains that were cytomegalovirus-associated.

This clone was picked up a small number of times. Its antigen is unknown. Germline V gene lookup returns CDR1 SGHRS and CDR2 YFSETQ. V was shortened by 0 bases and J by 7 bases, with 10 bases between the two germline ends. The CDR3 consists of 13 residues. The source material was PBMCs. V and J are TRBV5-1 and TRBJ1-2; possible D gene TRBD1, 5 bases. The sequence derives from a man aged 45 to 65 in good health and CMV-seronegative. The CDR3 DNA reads TGCGCCAGCAGCTTGGGGGCAGGGCTTGGCTACACCTTC. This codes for CASSLGAGLGYTF.